Listed below are T cell receptor beta chains from one sample, sequenced in a study of blood T cell repertoires in COVID-19. Profiling relied on immunoSEQ multiplex PCR, and the TCRdb table lists in-frame clones only, not all of them. The sample has some 250,000 clones, about 90% seen once. The sample was PBMCs or T cells enriched from blood (not recorded which). The origin of the receptors is a human donor in a cohort exposed to, infected with or recovered from COVID-19 (not recorded which). The donor label of this sample is uncertain. CDR3s include the opening cysteine and the closing phenylalanine or tryptophan. Fields, in order: V gene, clone size, CDR3 protein. The size of a clone is reported for some rows only, either as once, few or many, or as a class for expanded clones.

TRBV24-1 | . | CATSGQGGDTQYF
TRBV2 | . | CASKVLAGRGSRNEQFF
TRBV10-3 | . | CAISGNRVGYEQYF
TRBV18 | . | CASSRSNQPQHF
TRBV6-1 | . | CASSEGDRLWPDTQYF
TRBV25-1 | . | CASSEGGNSPLHF
TRBV6-2/TRBV6-3 | . | CASSLLTGNTEAFF
TRBV19 | once | CASSIDRGGGTGELFF
TRBV27 | . | CASSFSGTGRYTQYF
TRBV7-9 | . | CASSSAGVGYTIYF
TRBV7-2 | . | CASSQRTGLGDEAFF
TRBV4-3 | . | CASSQEPQGAGAWETQYF